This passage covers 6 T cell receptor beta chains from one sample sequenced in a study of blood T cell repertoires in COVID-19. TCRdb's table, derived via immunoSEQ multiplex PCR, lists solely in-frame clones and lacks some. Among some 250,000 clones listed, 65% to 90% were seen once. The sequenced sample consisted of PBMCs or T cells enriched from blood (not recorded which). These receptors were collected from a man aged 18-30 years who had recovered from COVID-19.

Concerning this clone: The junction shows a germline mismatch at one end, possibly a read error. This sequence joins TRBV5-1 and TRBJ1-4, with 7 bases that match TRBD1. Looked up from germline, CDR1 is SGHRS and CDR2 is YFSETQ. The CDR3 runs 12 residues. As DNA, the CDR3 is TGCGCCAGCAGCTTGGACAGGGGCGCCGCGGTTTTT. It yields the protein CASSLDRGAAVF.

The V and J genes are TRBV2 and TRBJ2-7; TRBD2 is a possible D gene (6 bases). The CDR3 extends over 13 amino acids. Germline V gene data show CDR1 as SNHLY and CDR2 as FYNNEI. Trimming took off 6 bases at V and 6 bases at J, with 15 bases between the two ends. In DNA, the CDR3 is TGTGCCAGCAGCGCGGGACGGGCGGGCGAGCAGTACTTC. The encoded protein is CASSAGRAGEQYF.

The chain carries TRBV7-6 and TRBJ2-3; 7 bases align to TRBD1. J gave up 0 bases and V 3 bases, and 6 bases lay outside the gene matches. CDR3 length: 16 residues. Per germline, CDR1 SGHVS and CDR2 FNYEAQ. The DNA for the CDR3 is TGTGCCAGCAGCTTTCGACAGGGATATAGCACAGATACGCAGTATTTT. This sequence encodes CASSFRQGYSTDTQYF.

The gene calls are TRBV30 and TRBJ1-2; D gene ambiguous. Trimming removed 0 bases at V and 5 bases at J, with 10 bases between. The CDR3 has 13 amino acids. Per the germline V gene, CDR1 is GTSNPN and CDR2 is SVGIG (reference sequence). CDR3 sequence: CAWSVPGGYGYTF. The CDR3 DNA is TGTGCCTGGAGTGTCCCAGGAGGTTATGGCTACACCTTC.

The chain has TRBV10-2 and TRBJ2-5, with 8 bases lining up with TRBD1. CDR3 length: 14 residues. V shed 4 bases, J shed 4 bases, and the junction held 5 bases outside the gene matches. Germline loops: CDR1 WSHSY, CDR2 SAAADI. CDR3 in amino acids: CASSATGVRETQYF. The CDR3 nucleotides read TGCGCCAGCAGTGCGACAGGGGTTCGAGAGACCCAGTACTTC.

The CDR3 nucleotides read TGTGCCAGAAGCTTAGACAGGGGGCCCGGTCAGCCCCAGCATTTT. Encoded protein: CARSLDRGPGQPQHF. The chain joins TRBV7-5 to TRBJ1-5; the D call of TRBD1 is as the table states it, not checked on the DNA. TRBV7-5 is given as a pseudogene. The CDR3 is made up of 15 amino acids.